This TCR beta chain was recovered during a study of T cell repertoires in cytomegalovirus infection. This clonotype has a count of ten or more. MiXCR, applied by TCRdb to the reads, yields one record per CDR3 protein. The sample records almost 550,000 distinct CDR3 sequences, more than 15% being singletons. Trimming cost V 2 bases and J 6 bases, with 15 bases left between them. Germline values: CDR1 MNHEY, CDR2 SVGAGI. This CDR3 contains 15 residues. The sequence was obtained from a human donor in good health (CMV status not recorded). Some clones in this sample may be carry-over from other donors' samples. The gene calls are TRBV6-5 and TRBJ2-3; weak D call: TRBD1 (5 bases). The sample consisted of CD8+ T cells from PBMCs. Here the CDR3 reads CASSYGARQGDTQYF. CDR3 nucleotide sequence: TGTGCCAGCAGTTACGGGGCAAGGCAGGGCGATACGCAGTATTTT.